The 23 T cell receptor beta chains reported below all come from one sample, sequenced in a study of T cells after yellow fever vaccination. TCRdb called the 5' RACE reads again in MiXCR, with one record for every CDR3 protein. Found here are 120,000 or so distinct CDR3 sequences, around 9.8% of them singletons; the top ten hold roughly 43%. Sequencing was performed on CD8+ T cells sorted from PBMCs, taken on the day of the yellow fever booster vaccination. These TCRs come from a young man who received the YFV17D yellow fever vaccine.

This clonotype showed up just a few times. The rearrangement links TRBV12-3 or TRBV12-4 to TRBJ2-7; no reliable D call. The CDR3 consists of 12 residues. V shed 6 bases and J shed 1 base, with 7 bases lying between them. This CDR3 is CASSFFSYEQYF. CDR3 DNA: TGTGCCAGCAGCTTCTTTTCCTACGAGCAGTACTTC.

Details on this clonotype: The junction departs from the called germline gene at one end, perhaps through a read error. The genes are TRBV10-3 and TRBJ2-1; 8 positions agree with TRBD1. Germline values: CDR1 ENHRY, CDR2 SYGVKD. The CDR3 spans 14 residues. The chain's CDR3 is CAICEGTGNNEQFF. CDR3 nucleotides: TGTGCCATCTGTGAGGGGACAGGCAACAATGAGCAGTTCTTC.

This clonotype appeared a few times. CDR3 region: CASSHSPESYQETQYF. CDR3 sequence (DNA): TGTGCCAGCAGCCACTCCCCTGAAAGCTACCAAGAGACCCAGTACTTC. The rearrangement joins TRBV12-3 or TRBV12-4 to TRBJ2-5, with unresolved D. Trimming stripped 6 bases from V and 0 bases from J, with 17 bases between. CDR3 length: 16 residues.

The chain couples TRBV6-4 to TRBJ2-3; 7 nucleotides agree with TRBD2. The ends lost 4 bases at V and 2 bases at J; junction bases unmatched: 9. The CDR3 contains 16 residues. The V gene's germline CDR1 is MRHNA and CDR2 SNTAGT. CDR3 in DNA: TGTGCCAGCAGTGTTGGAGCGGGGTCATACACAGATACGCAGTATTTT. It yields the protein CASSVGAGSYTDTQYF.

The rearrangement joins TRBV6-2 or TRBV6-3 to TRBJ2-1, with 11 bases matching TRBD2. CDR1 is MNHEY, CDR2 SVGEGT, per germline. The J segment lost 4 bases and the V segment lost 0 bases, leaving 5 bases of the junction unmatched. This CDR3 spans 17 amino acids. CDR3 residues: CASSYSSPSGGYNEQFF. CDR3 bases: TGTGCCAGCAGTTACTCGAGTCCTAGCGGGGGGTACAATGAGCAGTTCTTC.

There are many counts of this clonotype. The CDR3 DNA reads as TGTGCCAGCTCACCCATCAGGGGGTTGGGCGAGCAGTACGTC. Translated, it gives CASSPIRGLGEQYV. V usage is TRBV18 and J usage is TRBJ2-7; 7 bases are a match to TRBD1. The CDR3 is 14 residues long. Per the germline V gene, CDR1 is KGHSH and CDR2 is LQKENI. J was trimmed by 6 bases and V by 3 bases; bases with no gene match: 8.

The genes are TRBV4-2 and TRBJ1-1; maybe TRBD1 (5 bases). This CDR3 contains 15 residues. The V and J ends lost 1 base and 4 bases respectively, with 13 bases between them. Germline CDR1 and CDR2: LGHNA and YNFKEQ. The CDR3 protein is CASSQGEGVGTEAFF. CDR3 nucleotides: TGTGCCAGCAGCCAAGGGGAAGGGGTTGGCACTGAAGCTTTCTTT.

This clonotype was detected only a few times. The rearrangement links TRBV11-2 to TRBJ2-5; 7 bases are a match to TRBD2. Germline V gives CDR1 SGHAT, CDR2 FQNNGV. The CDR3 is made up of 16 amino acids. V was pared by 3 bases and J by 3 bases, with 10 bases of the junction left unmatched. The CDR3 bases are TGTGCCAGCAGCTTCCCGTTTGGGGCGGGGGAAGAGACCCAGTACTTC. Its protein is CASSFPFGAGEETQYF.

The genes are TRBV12-3 or TRBV12-4 and TRBJ2-1, with D perhaps TRBD2 (6 bases). The CDR3 is made up of 13 amino acids. V lost 7 bases and J lost 9, with 16 bases in between. Written as DNA, the CDR3 is TGTGCCAGCATTCGGGGGTCCGACGGTGAGCAGTTCTTC. Translated: CASIRGSDGEQFF.

This clonotype was observed a few times. The rearrangement uses TRBV20-1 and TRBJ1-1; D possibly corresponds to TRBD1 (6 bases). The CDR3 spans 16 residues. V gave up 5 bases and J gave up 3 bases, with 22 bases separating them. Germline lookup yields CDR1 DFQATT and CDR2 SNEGSKA (reference sequence). Here the CDR3 reads CSAPVPREGGYTEAFF. CDR3 nucleotide sequence: TGCAGTGCTCCTGTCCCTCGTGAGGGGGGGTACACTGAAGCTTTCTTT.

The chain employs TRBV30 and TRBJ1-1; 8 nucleotides agree with TRBD1. V gave up 5 bases and J gave up 3 bases; unmatched junction bases: 2. CDR1 and CDR2 from the germline V gene are GTSNPN and SVGIG (reference sequence). CDR3 length: 12 residues. Here the CDR3 DNA reads TGTGCCTGGGACAGGGGCGACACTGAAGCTTTCTTT. Its protein product is CAWDRGDTEAFF.

This chain joins TRBV6-5 and TRBJ2-5; unclear D gene. This CDR3 has 14 amino acids. Per germline, CDR1 MNHEY and CDR2 SVGAGI. Trimming cost V 3 bases and J 5 bases, with 13 bases left between them. CDR3 coding DNA: TGTGCCAGCAGTTATACCGGGTTTGGCGAGACCCAGTACTTC. Its protein product is CASSYTGFGETQYF.

The chain has TRBV4-3 and TRBJ1-3; D call uncertain. The germline V and J ends were trimmed by 3 bases and 4 bases, with 10 bases remaining between them. This CDR3 contains 14 residues. CDR1 and CDR2 from the germline V gene are LGHNA and YSLEER. This chain's CDR3 is CASSQEDLGNTIYF. The CDR3, as DNA: TGCGCCAGCAGCCAGGAGGACTTAGGAAACACCATATATTTT.

The rearrangement links TRBV28 to TRBJ2-5; TRBD1 agrees at 9 bases. Germline V gene sequence: CDR1 MDHEN, CDR2 SYDVKM. The CDR3 extends over 15 amino acids. V shed 2 bases and J 5 bases; nucleotides not matched to a gene: 6. DNA for the CDR3: TGTGCCAGCAGTTTAGGACAGGGGTGGATGGAGACCCAGTACTTC. It is translated as CASSLGQGWMETQYF.

Here the CDR3 DNA reads TGCGCCAGCAGCCAAGGGGTGGACAGACTCGACTATGGCTACACCTTC. As protein: CASSQGVDRLDYGYTF. The V call is TRBV4-1, the J call TRBJ1-2; tentative D call: TRBD1 (6 bases). Germline CDR1 MGHRA, CDR2 YSYEKL. The CDR3 spans 16 residues. V lost 1 base to trimming and J lost 3 bases, with 15 bases between them.

The genes are TRBV15 and TRBJ2-2; tentatively, D is TRBD2 (6 bases). Between the trimmed V and J ends, which lost 0 bases and 0 bases, there was a span of 11 bases. The CDR3 has 17 amino acids. In germline, CDR1 is LNHNV, CDR2 YYDKDF (reference sequence). The CDR3: CATSRDRGTANTGELFF. The CDR3 nucleotides read TGTGCCACCAGCAGAGACCGGGGGACGGCGAACACCGGGGAGCTGTTTTTT.

This clonotype was counted between two and nine times. The rearrangement links TRBV13 to TRBJ1-2; 8 nucleotides line up with TRBD1. Trimming at V came to 5 bases and at J to 2 bases, leaving 4 bases not matched to a gene. There are 14 residues in the CDR3. Looked up from germline, CDR1 is PRHDT and CDR2 is FYEKMQ (reference sequence). CDR3 in amino acids: CASSPRQGNYGYTF. The CDR3 DNA reads as TGTGCCAGCAGCCCCCGACAGGGGAACTATGGCTACACCTTC.

V and J are TRBV6-4 and TRBJ2-3; D is perhaps TRBD1 (6 bases). Germline loops: CDR1 MRHNA, CDR2 SNTAGT. The CDR3 totals 15 residues. Trimming shortened V by 6 bases and J by 4 bases, and 17 bases separated the two germline ends. CDR3 amino acids: CASSVQGLGADTQYF. CDR3 sequence (DNA): TGTGCCAGCAGCGTCCAGGGGTTAGGTGCAGATACGCAGTATTTT.

The gene calls are TRBV2 and TRBJ2-1; the D call may be TRBD1 or TRBD2 (5 bases each). V lost 6 bases and J lost 4, with 7 bases in between. CDR3 length: 12 residues. CDR1 is SNHLY and CDR2 is FYNNEI in the germline V gene. This CDR3 reads CASRGTYNEQFF. The CDR3, as DNA: TGTGCCAGCAGGGGGACGTACAATGAGCAGTTCTTC.

V gene TRBV27 combines with J gene TRBJ1-1; D is possibly TRBD1 (5 bases). This CDR3 is built from 12 residues. Trimming cost V 8 bases and J 1 base, with 8 bases left between them. The germline gives CDR1 MNHEY, CDR2 SMNVEV (reference sequence). In DNA, the CDR3 is TGTGCCAGCGGCCAGGGGAACACTGAAGCTTTCTTT. This codes for CASGQGNTEAFF.

This clonotype has just a few counts. The gene calls are TRBV13 and TRBJ1-1; D gene uncertain. V was pared by 4 bases and J by 4 bases, with 7 bases between. The CDR3 length is 12 residues. Germline assignment: CDR1 PRHDT and CDR2 FYEKMQ (reference sequence). This chain's CDR3 is CASSYVSTEAFF. In DNA form, the CDR3 reads TGTGCCAGCAGCTACGTTTCCACTGAAGCTTTCTTT.

This clonotype was seen more than once but under ten times. The gene calls are TRBV7-9 and TRBJ2-7, with D hard to call. The germline V gene encodes CDR1 SEHNR and CDR2 FQNEAQ (reference sequence). Trimming took 5 bases from V and 4 from J, leaving 18 bases between them. CDR3 length equals 15 residues. The CDR3 region is CASSHTPGPKYEQYF. The CDR3 DNA reads TGTGCCAGCAGCCACACACCGGGTCCTAAGTACGAGCAGTACTTC.

This clonotype appeared a few times. This rearrangement joins TRBV19 to TRBJ1-1, with D perhaps TRBD1 (5 bases). V was cut by 1 base and J by 6 bases, with 15 bases left in between. Germline loops: CDR1 LNHDA, CDR2 SQIVND (reference sequence). The length of the CDR3 is 15 residues. The CDR3 protein is CASSIGLTGGAEAFF. CDR3 nucleotides: TGTGCCAGTAGTATAGGTTTAACAGGTGGAGCTGAAGCTTTCTTT.